Shown below are 15 T cell receptor beta chains from a single sample sequenced in a study of T cell responses to AZD1222 COVID-19 vaccine. TCRdb's table, derived via immunoSEQ multiplex PCR, lists solely in-frame clones and lacks some. The sample shows around 130,000 clones, just over 85% of them seen only once. Source: peripheral blood, taken on day 0 of AZD1222 vaccination. All receptors derive from an adult in good health.

This clone has just one count. This sequence joins TRBV19 and TRBJ1-1; unclear D gene. CDR1 is LNHDA, CDR2 SQIVND, per germline (reference sequence). V lost 7 bases and J lost 0, with 15 bases in between. The CDR3 runs 15 residues. CDR3 DNA sequence: TGTGCCAGTACCCCCGGAGATATCATGAACACTGAAGCTTTCTTT. Translation gives CASTPGDIMNTEAFF.

This rearrangement joins TRBV16 to TRBJ2-2; the D is unclear. The CDR3 runs 15 residues. V was pared by 3 bases and J by 5 bases, with 13 bases between. Germline V gene sequence: CDR1 KGHSY, CDR2 FQNENV. CDR3 in amino acids: CASSQASVSTGELFF. The CDR3 DNA is TGTGCCAGCAGCCAGGCAAGTGTCTCAACCGGGGAGCTGTTTTTT.

The V call is TRBV28, the J call TRBJ2-7; 8 bases agree with TRBD1. The CDR3 has 15 amino acids. CDR1 MDHEN and CDR2 SYDVKM come from the germline V gene. V lost 7 bases to trimming and J lost 2 bases; unmatched junction nucleotides: 10. The CDR3 loop reads CASTDAGTGPYEQYF. The CDR3, as DNA: TGTGCCAGCACTGACGCCGGGACAGGCCCCTACGAGCAGTACTTC. Complete variable domain (other parts from reference TRBV28 and TRBJ2-7): DVKVTQSSRYLVKRTGEKVFLECVQDMDHENMFWYRQDPGLGLRLIYFSYDVKMKEKGDIPEGYSVSREKKERFSLILESASTNQTSMYLCASTDAGTGPYEQYFGPGTRLTVT.

The chain carries TRBV6-5 and TRBJ2-3; unclear D gene. V dropped 1 base and J dropped 9 bases, with 20 bases sitting between them. This CDR3 is built from 16 residues. Germline assignment: CDR1 MNHEY and CDR2 SVGAGI. For the CDR3, the DNA is TGTGCCAGCAGTTACTTCTCGGGCAGGCGGCGGAACACGCAGTATTTT. Translated: CASSYFSGRRRNTQYF.

This clone has more than one count but fewer than ten. CDR3 bases: TGTGCCAGCAGCCAGCGGGCGGGTGACACCGGGGAGCTGTTTTTT. Residues: CASSQRAGDTGELFF. J is TRBJ2-2 and V is TRBV4-2; D may be TRBD2 (5 bases). The CDR3 extends over 15 amino acids. The germline V gene has CDR1 LGHNA and CDR2 YNFKEQ. The ends were cut back, 3 bases at V and 3 bases at J, with 11 bases in the middle.

This clone was observed a single time. The J gene is TRBJ1-1, the V gene TRBV19; TRBD1 matches at 9 bases. J gave up 3 bases and V 2 bases, and 7 bases lay outside the gene matches. The CDR3 has 16 residues. The germline V gene has CDR1 LNHDA and CDR2 SQIVND (reference sequence). CDR3 DNA sequence: TGTGCCAGTAGTATACAGGGACAGGGTGTTCACACTGAAGCTTTCTTT. It translates to CASSIQGQGVHTEAFF.

This clone has just one count. The V call is TRBV29-1, the J call TRBJ2-1, with TRBD2 matching over 9 bases. Per germline, CDR1 SQVTM and CDR2 ANQGSEA. V trimming: 0 bases; J trimming: 8 bases; junction bases outside the gene matches: 8. CDR3 size: 15 residues. CDR3 sequence: CSVEDRGLAVDEQFF. CDR3 bases: TGCAGCGTTGAAGATCGGGGACTAGCAGTCGATGAGCAGTTCTTC.

The chain links TRBV7-9 to TRBJ2-5; no reliable D call. The CDR3 spans 15 residues. Germline CDR1 SEHNR, CDR2 FQNEAQ (reference sequence). Trimming took off 0 bases at V and 5 bases at J, with 13 bases between the two ends. CDR3 in amino acids: CASSLAALTRETQYF. The CDR3 nucleotides read TGTGCCAGCAGCTTAGCGGCCCTTACTCGGGAGACCCAGTACTTC.

The chain links TRBV5-5 to TRBJ1-1, with unresolved D. This CDR3 comprises 15 residues. Germline loops: CDR1 SGHKS, CDR2 YYEKEE (reference sequence). V was shortened by 0 bases and J by 3 bases, with 12 bases between the two germline ends. The CDR3 DNA is TGTGCCAGCAGCTTGGATCCGGGTAGGGACACTGAAGCTTTCTTT. The encoded protein is CASSLDPGRDTEAFF.

The chain joins TRBV7-3 to TRBJ2-3; TRBD2 matches at 7 bases. CDR1 and CDR2 (germline): SGHTA, FQGTGA. V trimming: 5 bases; J trimming: 5 bases; junction bases outside the gene matches: 4. This CDR3 has 13 residues. CDR3 nucleotides: TGTGCCAGCAGCCGGGGGGTTCTAGATACGCAGTATTTT. This gives the protein CASSRGVLDTQYF. The whole variable domain, remainder taken from reference TRBV7-3 and TRBJ2-3, is GAGVSQTPSNKVTEKGKYVELRCDPISGHTALYWYRQSLGQGPEFLIYFQGTGAADDSGLPNDRFFAVRPEGSVSTLKIQRTERGDSAVYLCASSRGVLDTQYFGPGTRLTVL.

This rearrangement joins TRBV9 to TRBJ1-1; 9 positions match TRBD1. The germline V gene encodes CDR1 SGDLS and CDR2 YYNGEE. Germline trimming cut 5 bases from V and 8 bases from J; bases unmatched to any gene: 7. There are 13 residues in the CDR3. The CDR3 DNA follows: TGTGCCAGCAGACAATTCGACAGGGGGGAAGCTTTCTTT. Translated: CASRQFDRGEAFF.

The chain carries TRBV29-1 and TRBJ2-2; D gene ambiguous. This CDR3 region has 13 residues. Trimming removed 6 bases at V and 4 bases at J, with 12 bases between. The germline V gene has CDR1 SQVTM and CDR2 ANQGSEA. CDR3 nucleotide sequence: TGCAGCGTACGACACTACGCCACCGGGGAGCTGTTTTTT. Its protein is CSVRHYATGELFF.

The gene calls are TRBV5-1 and TRBJ2-1, with a weak D call TRBD2 (7 bases). CDR1 is SGHRS and CDR2 is YFSETQ in the germline V gene. This CDR3 has 16 amino acids. Trimming took 6 bases from V and 3 from J, leaving 19 bases between them. Here the CDR3 reads CASTLGGLASYNEQFF. In DNA form, the CDR3 reads TGCGCCAGCACCCTCGGGGGGCTAGCAAGCTACAATGAGCAGTTCTTC.

The V gene is TRBV5-1, the J gene TRBJ2-7, with D possibly matching TRBD2 (6 bases). Germline CDR1 is SGHRS and CDR2 is YFSETQ. V was pared by 0 bases and J by 3 bases, with 19 bases between. The CDR3 extends over 17 amino acids. In DNA form, the CDR3 reads TGCGCCAGCAGCTTGGGAGGACGGAGGGGCCCTTTCTACGAGCAGTACTTC. Its protein is CASSLGGRRGPFYEQYF.

The chain links TRBV6-2 or TRBV6-3 to TRBJ1-2, with D uncertain. The CDR3 sequence is 17 residues long. V lost 5 bases and J lost 4, with 23 bases in between. Germline V gene sequence: CDR1 MNHEY, CDR2 SVGEGT. The CDR3 bases are TGTGCCAGCAGTACCCGAGGGTCGGCGTGGCGGGCCTATGGCTACACCTTC. This sequence encodes CASSTRGSAWRAYGYTF.